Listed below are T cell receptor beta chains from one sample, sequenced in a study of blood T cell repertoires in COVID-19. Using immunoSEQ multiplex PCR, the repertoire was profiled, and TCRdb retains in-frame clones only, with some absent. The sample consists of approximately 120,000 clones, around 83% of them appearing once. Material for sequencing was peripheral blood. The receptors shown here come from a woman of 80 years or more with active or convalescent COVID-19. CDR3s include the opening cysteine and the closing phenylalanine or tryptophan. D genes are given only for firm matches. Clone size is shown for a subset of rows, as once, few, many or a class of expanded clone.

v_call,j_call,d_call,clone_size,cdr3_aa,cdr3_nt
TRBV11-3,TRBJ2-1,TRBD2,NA,CASSRTSGRGNEQFF,TGTGCCAGCAGCCGGACTAGCGGGAGGGGCAATGAGCAGTTCTTC
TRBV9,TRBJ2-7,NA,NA,CASSVTPMSVYEQYF,TGTGCCAGCAGCGTAACCCCTATGAGCGTCTACGAGCAGTACTTC
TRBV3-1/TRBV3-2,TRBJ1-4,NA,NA,CASSLFEEKLFF,TGTGCCAGCAGTCTCTTTGAGGAAAAACTGTTTTTT
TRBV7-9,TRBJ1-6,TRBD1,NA,CASSQGQYNSPLHF,TGTGCCAGCAGCCAGGGACAGTATAATTCACCCCTCCACTTT
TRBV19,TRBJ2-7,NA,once,CASSIRGYSYEQYF,TGTGCCAGTAGTATAAGGGGCTACTCCTACGAGCAGTACTTC
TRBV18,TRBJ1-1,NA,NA,CASSPGAGGNTEAFF,TGTGCCAGCTCACCAGGGGCGGGAGGGAACACTGAAGCTTTCTTT
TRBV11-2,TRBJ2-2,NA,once,CASSPPGWNTGELFF,TGTGCCAGCAGCCCGCCGGGGTGGAACACCGGGGAGCTGTTTTTT
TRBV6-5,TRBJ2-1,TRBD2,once,CASLGAGSDEQFF,TGTGCCAGCCTAGGAGCGGGAAGCGATGAGCAGTTCTTC
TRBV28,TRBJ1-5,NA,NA,CASSPLDRGTQHF,TGTGCCAGCAGTCCCCTCGACAGAGGCACCCAGCATTTT
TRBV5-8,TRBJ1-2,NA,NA,CASTPVGGLPYGYTF,TGTGCCAGCACGCCTGTCGGGGGGCTTCCCTATGGCTACACCTTC
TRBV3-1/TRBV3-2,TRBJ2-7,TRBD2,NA,CASSPTGTSVYEQYF,TGTGCCAGCAGCCCTACCGGGACTAGCGTCTACGAGCAGTACTTC
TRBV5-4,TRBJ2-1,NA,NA,CASSFGGLDVNEQFF,TGTGCCAGCAGCTTTGGGGGACTGGATGTCAATGAGCAGTTCTTC
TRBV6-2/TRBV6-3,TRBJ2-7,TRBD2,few,CASSFQLAGTEGAYEQYF,TGTGCCAGCAGTTTCCAACTAGCGGGAACCGAGGGGGCCTACGAGCAGTACTTC
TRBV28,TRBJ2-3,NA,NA,CASSLFRTFTDTQYF,TGTGCCAGCAGTTTATTCCGGACTTTCACAGATACGCAGTATTTT
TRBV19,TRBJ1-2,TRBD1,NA,CASTETGRGYTF,TGTGCCAGTACCGAGACAGGGAGGGGCTACACCTTC
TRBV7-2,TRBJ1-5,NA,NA,CASSSDSLSNQPQHF,TGTGCCAGCAGCTCTGACAGTTTAAGCAATCAGCCCCAGCATTTT
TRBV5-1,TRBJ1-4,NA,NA,CASSQAWNNNEKLFF,TGCGCCAGCAGTCAAGCGTGGAATAATAATGAAAAACTGTTTTTT
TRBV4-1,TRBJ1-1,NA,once,CASSYGSRMNTEAFF,TGCGCCAGCAGCTATGGGAGCCGGATGAACACTGAAGCTTTCTTT
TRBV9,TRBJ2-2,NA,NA,CASSVGGNANTGELFF,TGTGCCAGCAGCGTAGGCGGGAACGCGAACACCGGGGAGCTGTTTTTT
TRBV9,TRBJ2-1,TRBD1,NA,CASSETGENYNEQFF,TGTGCCAGCAGCGAGACAGGGGAGAACTACAATGAGCAGTTCTTC
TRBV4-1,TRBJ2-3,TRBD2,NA,CASRSTTSGRATGTDTQYF,TGCGCCAGCCGATCTACGACTAGCGGGAGGGCCACGGGCACAGATACGCAGTATTTT
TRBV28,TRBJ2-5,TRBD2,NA,CASSTGLARGEETQYF,TGTGCCAGCAGTACCGGACTAGCGAGGGGTGAGGAGACCCAGTACTTC